Following are 21 T cell receptor beta chains from one sample sequenced in a study of shared clonotypes between healthy human individuals. Positive CCR7 selection of CD45RO-negative cells yielded the naive CD8 cells, and terminally differentiated effector memory CD45RA+ cells were excluded. Sequencing used immunoSEQ multiplex PCR; TCRdb keeps in-frame clones, though not all of them. This sample yields hundreds of thousands of clones, of which 98% are seen a single time; 0.3% belongs to the top ten. Material: naive CD8+ T cells sorted from blood. The origin of the receptors is a man under 40 in good health.

This clone showed up just once. The chain has TRBV4-3 and TRBJ1-3; no firm D call. In germline, CDR1 is LGHNA, CDR2 YSLEER. V was clipped by 0 bases and J by 0 bases, with 6 bases between them. This CDR3 spans 15 amino acids. The CDR3 spells CASSQDGDSGNTIYF. The CDR3 region has the DNA TGCGCCAGCAGCCAAGATGGGGACTCTGGAAACACCATATATTTT.

The chain has TRBV28 and TRBJ2-7, with 10 bases aligning to TRBD1. Germline loops: CDR1 MDHEN, CDR2 SYDVKM. This CDR3 is built from 21 residues. The ends lost 5 bases at V and 1 base at J; junction bases unmatched: 23. The CDR3 sequence is CASSQGPRVRDRGVWSYEQYF. Here the CDR3 DNA reads TGTGCCAGCAGTCAGGGCCCCAGAGTCCGGGACAGGGGAGTTTGGTCCTACGAGCAGTACTTC.

The rearrangement links TRBV4-1 to TRBJ2-7; 11 bases are a match to TRBD2. The CDR3 totals 15 residues. Looked up from germline, CDR1 is MGHRA and CDR2 is YSYEKL. V was pared by 5 bases and J by 2 bases, with 5 bases of the junction left unmatched. The CDR3 sequence: CASSYELAGAYEQYF. The DNA of the CDR3 is TGCGCCAGCAGCTACGAACTAGCGGGAGCCTACGAGCAGTACTTC.

This clone appeared a single time. The chain combines TRBV9 with TRBJ2-1, with D uncertain. The CDR3 extends over 15 amino acids. CDR1 and CDR2 from the germline V gene are SGDLS and YYNGEE. V lost 0 bases and J 0 bases, leaving 7 bases between the germline ends. The CDR3 DNA reads as TGTGCCAGCAGCGTAGAGGCTTTCTCCTACAATGAGCAGTTCTTC. It encodes CASSVEAFSYNEQFF.

The chain uses TRBV5-4 and TRBJ2-7; 7 bases fit TRBD1. J gave up 2 bases and V 4 bases, and 9 bases lay outside the gene matches. CDR3 size: 15 residues. CDR1 is SGHNT and CDR2 is YYREEE in the germline V gene (reference sequence). CDR3 DNA: TGTGCCAGCAGCCCTGGGGACAGCGTTACCTACGAGCAGTACTTC. It encodes CASSPGDSVTYEQYF.

The chain couples TRBV27 to TRBJ2-7; TRBD1 matches 8 bases. This CDR3 comprises 18 residues. Germline CDR1 is MNHEY and CDR2 is SMNVEV (reference sequence). V lost 3 bases and J lost 7; bases outside the gene matches: 20. CDR3 protein: CASSLAPPGGSVWGEQYF. DNA for the CDR3: TGTGCCAGCAGTTTGGCTCCCCCAGGGGGCAGCGTGTGGGGTGAGCAGTACTTC.

The CDR3 region has the DNA TGTGCCACGAGTGTCCGGGCAGATAGCTCCTACGAGCAGTACTTC. Its translation is CATSVRADSSYEQYF. The chain links TRBV28 to TRBJ2-7; D unresolved. The CDR3 contains 15 residues. V lost 10 bases and J 0 bases, leaving 19 bases between the germline ends. The germline CDR1 and CDR2 sequences are MDHEN and SYDVKM.

V gene TRBV14 combines with J gene TRBJ2-1; D may match TRBD1 or TRBD2 (5 bases each). Germline CDR1 SGHDN, CDR2 FVKESK. The CDR3 runs to 15 residues. V was shortened by 2 bases and J by 10 bases, with 18 bases between the two germline ends. CDR3: CASSQKPMGVQEQFF. CDR3 nucleotide sequence: TGTGCCAGCAGCCAAAAACCCATGGGGGTGCAAGAGCAGTTCTTC.

The chain carries TRBV6-1 and TRBJ2-3; D gene uncertain. Germline lookup yields CDR1 MNHNS and CDR2 SASEGT. The ends were cut back, 4 bases at V and 4 bases at J, with 12 bases in the middle. This CDR3 region has 14 residues. CDR3 sequence reads: CASSVPEGADTQYF. The DNA for the CDR3 is TGTGCCAGCAGTGTGCCCGAAGGTGCAGATACGCAGTATTTT.

The chain uses TRBV7-6 and TRBJ2-7, with a possible D match to TRBD2 (5 bases). V lost 1 base and J 4 bases, leaving 11 bases between the germline ends. Germline lookup yields CDR1 SGHVS and CDR2 FNYEAQ. This CDR3 spans 14 amino acids. The CDR3: CASSLGTGPYEQYF. In DNA, the CDR3 is TGTGCCAGCAGCTTAGGGACTGGGCCGTACGAGCAGTACTTC.

The chain recombines TRBV7-9 with TRBJ1-2, with D perhaps matching TRBD1 (5 bases). V lost 7 bases, J lost 6 bases, and 21 bases lay in between. CDR3 length equals 15 residues. Looked up from germline, CDR1 is SEHNR and CDR2 is FQNEAQ (reference sequence). The CDR3 is CASIPPRDSWDGYTF. The CDR3 DNA sequence: TGTGCCAGCATCCCGCCCAGAGACAGTTGGGATGGCTACACCTTC.

V usage is TRBV4-1 and J usage is TRBJ2-7; TRBD2 agrees at 11 bases. The CDR3 length is 15 residues. Germline trimming cut 3 bases from V and 2 bases from J; bases unmatched to any gene: 3. Germline CDR1 and CDR2: MGHRA and YSYEKL. Written as DNA, the CDR3 is TGCGCCAGCAGCCAGTTGACTAGCGGGACCTACGAGCAGTACTTC. Translation: CASSQLTSGTYEQYF.

The rearrangement uses TRBV29-1 and TRBJ2-1; 9 bases line up with TRBD1. Germline CDR1 is SQVTM and CDR2 is ANQGSEA. CDR3 length: 15 amino acids. V lost 6 bases to trimming and J lost 4 bases; unmatched junction nucleotides: 10. The CDR3 DNA is TGCAGCGTCCTTACTGGGACAGGGTTTTACAATGAGCAGTTCTTC. The encoded protein is CSVLTGTGFYNEQFF.

V usage is TRBV5-4 and J usage is TRBJ2-7, with 7 bases fitting TRBD2. Germline assignment: CDR1 SGHNT and CDR2 YYREEE (reference sequence). Losses at the gene ends were 0 bases for V and 12 bases for J; bases not matched to a gene: 9. The CDR3 covers 13 residues. Here the CDR3 reads CASSLGIGGSRYF. DNA for the CDR3: TGTGCCAGCAGCTTGGGGATAGGCGGGAGCAGGTACTTC.

The chain's CDR3 is CASSPPTTSGRAYEQYF. The CDR3 DNA reads TGTGCCAGCAGCCCACCGACGACTAGCGGGAGGGCCTACGAGCAGTACTTC. The chain recombines TRBV7-9 with TRBJ2-7, with 14 bases identical to TRBD2. CDR3 length: 17 amino acids. The trim removed 5 bases at V and 2 bases at J, leaving 8 bases unmatched. Germline V CDR1 and CDR2: SEHNR, FQNEAQ (reference sequence).

The rearrangement uses TRBV6-6 and TRBJ2-1, with unresolved D. The V gene's germline CDR1 is MNHNY and CDR2 SVGAGI (reference sequence). V was trimmed by 0 bases and J by 7 bases, leaving 4 bases between them. The CDR3 has 12 residues. This CDR3 reads CASSYSANEQFF. The CDR3 coding sequence is TGTGCCAGCAGTTACTCGGCGAATGAGCAGTTCTTC.

This chain connects TRBV9 to TRBJ1-1; 8 positions match TRBD1. The junction had 3 bases not matched to a gene; V was cut back by 0 bases and J by 5 bases. Germline-derived CDR1 and CDR2 are SGDLS and YYNGEE. CDR3 size: 14 residues. This chain's CDR3 is CASSVEDRATEAFF. CDR3 sequence (DNA): TGTGCCAGCAGCGTAGAGGACAGGGCAACTGAAGCTTTCTTT. Full variable domain (missing parts from reference TRBV9 and TRBJ1-1): DSGVTQTPKHLITATGQRVTLRCSPRSGDLSVYWYQQSLDQGLQFLIQYYNGEERAKGNILERFSAQQFPDLHSELNLSSLELGDSALYFCASSVEDRATEAFFGQGTRLTVV.

This clone came up once. This CDR3 reads CASSYGAGGNTEAFF. The CDR3 DNA reads as TGTGCCAGCAGTTACGGGGCAGGGGGGAACACTGAAGCTTTCTTT. The V and J genes are TRBV6-5 and TRBJ1-1; TRBD1 matches 7 bases. V gave up 2 bases and J gave up 1 base; unmatched junction bases: 4. The CDR3 is made up of 15 amino acids. Germline CDR1 MNHEY, CDR2 SVGAGI.

V is TRBV11-2 and J is TRBJ2-2; TRBD1 matches at 7 bases. This CDR3 is built from 15 residues. In germline, CDR1 is SGHAT, CDR2 FQNNGV. V lost 6 bases, J lost 5 bases, and 9 bases stayed unmatched. The CDR3 DNA reads TGTGCCAGCAGGGAACAGGGGCTGAGTACCGGGGAGCTGTTTTTT. The encoded protein is CASREQGLSTGELFF.

Worth noting for this clone: Other DNA sequences from this sample encode an identical CDR3 as well. V usage is TRBV2 and J usage is TRBJ1-1; D perhaps matches TRBD1 (5 bases). CDR3 length: 13 amino acids. Trimming stripped 8 bases from V and 0 bases from J, with 10 bases between. The germline V gene encodes CDR1 SNHLY and CDR2 FYNNEI. The CDR3 DNA sequence: TGTGCCAGCCCTGGAGGGGTGAACACTGAAGCTTTCTTT. Protein sequence: CASPGGVNTEAFF.

The genes are TRBV4-3 and TRBJ1-1; no firm D call. Trimming stripped 1 base from V and 1 base from J, with 7 bases between. CDR1 and CDR2 (germline): LGHNA, YSLEER. The CDR3 sequence is 14 residues long. The CDR3 sequence: CASSQVSENTEAFF. In nucleotides, the CDR3 is TGCGCCAGCAGCCAAGTTTCCGAGAACACTGAAGCTTTCTTT.